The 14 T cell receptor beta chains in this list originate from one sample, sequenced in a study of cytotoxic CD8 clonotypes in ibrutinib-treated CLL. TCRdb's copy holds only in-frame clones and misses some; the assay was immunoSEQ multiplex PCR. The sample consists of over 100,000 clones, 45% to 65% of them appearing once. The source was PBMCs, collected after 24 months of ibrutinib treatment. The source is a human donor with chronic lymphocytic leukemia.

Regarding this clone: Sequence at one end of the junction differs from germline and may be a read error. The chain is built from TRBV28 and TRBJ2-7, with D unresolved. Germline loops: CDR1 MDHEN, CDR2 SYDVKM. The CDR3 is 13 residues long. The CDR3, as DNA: TGTGCCAGCAGGGTCCCCAAACGGCAGGAGCGGTACTTC. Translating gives CASRVPKRQERYF. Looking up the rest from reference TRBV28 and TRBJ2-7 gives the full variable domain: DVKVTQSSRYLVKRTGEKVFLECVQDMDHENMFWYRQDPGLGLRLIYFSYDVKMKEKGDIPEGYSVSREKKERFSLILESASTNQTSMYLCASRVPKRQERYFGPGTRLTVT.

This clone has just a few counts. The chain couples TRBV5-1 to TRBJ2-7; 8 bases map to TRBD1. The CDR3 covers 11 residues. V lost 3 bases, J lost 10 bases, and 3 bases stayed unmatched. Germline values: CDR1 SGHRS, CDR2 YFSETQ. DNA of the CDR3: TGCGCCAGCAGCTCTGGACAGGGACAGTACTTC. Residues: CASSSGQGQYF.

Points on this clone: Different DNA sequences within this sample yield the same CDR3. This CDR3 reads CASSLAQDYGYTF. CDR3 bases: TGTGCCAGCAGCTTGGCTCAGGACTATGGCTACACCTTC. The chain combines TRBV7-9 with TRBJ1-2; D is unresolved. V was trimmed by 3 bases and J by 3 bases, leaving 8 bases between them. This CDR3 region has 13 residues. Germline loops: CDR1 SEHNR, CDR2 FQNEAQ (reference sequence).

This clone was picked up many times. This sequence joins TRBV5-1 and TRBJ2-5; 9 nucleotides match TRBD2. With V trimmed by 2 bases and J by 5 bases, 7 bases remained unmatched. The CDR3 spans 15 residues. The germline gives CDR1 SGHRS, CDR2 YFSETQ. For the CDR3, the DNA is TGCGCCAGCAGCTTCGCTAGCGGGGTCCTGGAGACCCAGTACTTC. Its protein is CASSFASGVLETQYF.

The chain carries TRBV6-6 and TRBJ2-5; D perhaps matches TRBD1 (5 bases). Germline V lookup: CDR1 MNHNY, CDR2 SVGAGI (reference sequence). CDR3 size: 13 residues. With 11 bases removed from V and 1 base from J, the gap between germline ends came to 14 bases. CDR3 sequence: CAGTDSLQETQYF. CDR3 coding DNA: TGTGCCGGAACCGACAGTCTCCAAGAGACCCAGTACTTC.

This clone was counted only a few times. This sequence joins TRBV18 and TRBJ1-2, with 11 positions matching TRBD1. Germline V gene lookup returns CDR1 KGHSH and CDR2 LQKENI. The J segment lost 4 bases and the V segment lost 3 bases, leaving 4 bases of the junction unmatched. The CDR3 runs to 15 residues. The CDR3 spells CASSPPGTGGYGYTF. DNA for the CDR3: TGTGCCAGCTCACCCCCTGGGACAGGGGGCTATGGCTACACCTTC.

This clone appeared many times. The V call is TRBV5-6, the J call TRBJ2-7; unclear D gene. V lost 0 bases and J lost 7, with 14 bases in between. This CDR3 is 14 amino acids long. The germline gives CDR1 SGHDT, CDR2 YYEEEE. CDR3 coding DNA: TGTGCCAGCAGCTTGGCAAGAGGCTCTTGGGAGCAGTACTTC. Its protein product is CASSLARGSWEQYF. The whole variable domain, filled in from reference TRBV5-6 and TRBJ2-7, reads DAGVTQSPTHLIKTRGQQVTLRCSPKSGHDTVSWYQQALGQGPQFIFQYYEEEERQRGNFPDRFSGHQFPNYSSELNVNALLLGDSALYLCASSLARGSWEQYFGPGTRLTVT.

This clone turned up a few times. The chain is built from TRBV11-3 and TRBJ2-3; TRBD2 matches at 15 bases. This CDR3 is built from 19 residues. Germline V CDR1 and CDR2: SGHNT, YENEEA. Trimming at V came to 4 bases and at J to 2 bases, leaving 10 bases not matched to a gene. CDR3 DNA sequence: TGTGCCAGCAGCTCAAGGACTAGCGGGGGGGCAATACCCACAGATACGCAGTATTTT. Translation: CASSSRTSGGAIPTDTQYF.

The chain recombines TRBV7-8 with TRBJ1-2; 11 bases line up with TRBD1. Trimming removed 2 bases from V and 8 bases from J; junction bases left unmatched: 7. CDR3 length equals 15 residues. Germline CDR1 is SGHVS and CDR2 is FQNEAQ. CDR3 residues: CASSLLGQGAEGYTF. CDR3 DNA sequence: TGTGCCAGCAGCTTATTAGGACAGGGGGCGGAAGGCTACACCTTC.

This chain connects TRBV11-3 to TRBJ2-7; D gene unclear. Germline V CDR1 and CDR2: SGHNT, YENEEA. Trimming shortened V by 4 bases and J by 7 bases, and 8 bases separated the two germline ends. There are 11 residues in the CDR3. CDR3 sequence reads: CASSSNKEQYF. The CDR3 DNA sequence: TGTGCCAGCAGCTCCAACAAAGAGCAGTACTTC.

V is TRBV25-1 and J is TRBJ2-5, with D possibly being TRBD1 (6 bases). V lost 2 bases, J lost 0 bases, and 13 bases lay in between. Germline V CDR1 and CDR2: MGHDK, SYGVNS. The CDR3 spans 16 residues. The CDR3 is CASSEGRTAYQETQYF. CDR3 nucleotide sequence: TGTGCCAGCAGTGAAGGTAGGACAGCGTACCAAGAGACCCAGTACTTC.

CDR3 coding DNA: TGTGCCAGCAGCCAAGGACTAGCGGCCTACAATGAGCAGTTCTTC. The encoded protein is CASSQGLAAYNEQFF. The rearrangement uses TRBV5-6 and TRBJ2-1; 10 positions agree with TRBD2. The germline gives CDR1 SGHDT, CDR2 YYEEEE. CDR3 length equals 15 residues. V was pared by 4 bases and J by 2 bases, with 3 bases of the junction left unmatched.

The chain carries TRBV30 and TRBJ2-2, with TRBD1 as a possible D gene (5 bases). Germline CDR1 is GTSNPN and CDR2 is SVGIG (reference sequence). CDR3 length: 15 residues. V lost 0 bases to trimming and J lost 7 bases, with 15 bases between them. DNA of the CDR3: TGTGCCTGGAGTGTAGGCAGGGTTCAGATCGGGGAGCTGTTTTTT. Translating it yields CAWSVGRVQIGELFF.

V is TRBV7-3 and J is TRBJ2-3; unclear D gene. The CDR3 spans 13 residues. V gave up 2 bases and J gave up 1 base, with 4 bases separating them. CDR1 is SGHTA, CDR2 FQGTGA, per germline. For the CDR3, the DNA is TGTGCCAGCAGCTTATTAGGCACAGATACGCAGTATTTT. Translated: CASSLLGTDTQYF.